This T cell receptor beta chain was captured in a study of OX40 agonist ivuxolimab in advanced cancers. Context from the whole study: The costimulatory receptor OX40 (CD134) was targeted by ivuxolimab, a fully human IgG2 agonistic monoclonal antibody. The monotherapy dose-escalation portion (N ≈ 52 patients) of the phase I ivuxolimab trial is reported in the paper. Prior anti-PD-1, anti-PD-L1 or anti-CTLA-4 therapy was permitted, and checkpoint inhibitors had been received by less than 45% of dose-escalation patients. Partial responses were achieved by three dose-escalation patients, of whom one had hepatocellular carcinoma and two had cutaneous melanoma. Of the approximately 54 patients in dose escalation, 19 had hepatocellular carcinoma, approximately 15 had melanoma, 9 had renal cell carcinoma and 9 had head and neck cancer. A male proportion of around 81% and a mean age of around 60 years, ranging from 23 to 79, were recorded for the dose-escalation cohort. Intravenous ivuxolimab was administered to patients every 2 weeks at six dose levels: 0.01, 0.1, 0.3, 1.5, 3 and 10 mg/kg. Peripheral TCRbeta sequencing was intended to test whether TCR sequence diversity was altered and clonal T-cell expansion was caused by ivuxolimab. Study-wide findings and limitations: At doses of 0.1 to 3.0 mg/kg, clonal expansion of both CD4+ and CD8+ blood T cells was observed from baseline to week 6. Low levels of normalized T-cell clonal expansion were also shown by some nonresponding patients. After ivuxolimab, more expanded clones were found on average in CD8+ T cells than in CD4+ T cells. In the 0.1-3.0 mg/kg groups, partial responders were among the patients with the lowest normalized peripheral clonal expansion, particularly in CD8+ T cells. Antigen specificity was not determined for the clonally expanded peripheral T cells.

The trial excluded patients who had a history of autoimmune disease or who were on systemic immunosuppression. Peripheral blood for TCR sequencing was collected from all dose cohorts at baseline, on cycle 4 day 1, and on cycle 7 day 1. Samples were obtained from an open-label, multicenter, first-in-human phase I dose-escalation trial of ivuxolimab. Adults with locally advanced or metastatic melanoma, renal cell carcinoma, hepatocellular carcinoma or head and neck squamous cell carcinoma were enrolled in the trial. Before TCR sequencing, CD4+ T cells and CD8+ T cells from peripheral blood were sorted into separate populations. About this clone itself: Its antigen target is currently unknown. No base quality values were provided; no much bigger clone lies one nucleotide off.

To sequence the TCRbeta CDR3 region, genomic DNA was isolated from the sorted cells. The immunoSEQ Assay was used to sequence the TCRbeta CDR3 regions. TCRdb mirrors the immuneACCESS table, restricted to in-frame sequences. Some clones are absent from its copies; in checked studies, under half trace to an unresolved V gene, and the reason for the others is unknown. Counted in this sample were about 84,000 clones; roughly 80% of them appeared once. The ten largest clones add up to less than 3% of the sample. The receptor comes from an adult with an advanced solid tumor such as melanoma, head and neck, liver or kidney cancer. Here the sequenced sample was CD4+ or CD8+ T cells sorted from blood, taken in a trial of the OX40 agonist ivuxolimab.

The DNA is TGTGCCTGGAGTCCTCCGGGACAGGGGATCAGGCGTGGCTACACCTTC. This translates into CAWSPPGQGIRRGYTF. The V and J genes are TRBV30 and TRBJ1-2; the junction holds 10 bases that match TRBD1. The germline V end is reduced by 2 bases and the J end by 7 bases; junction bases left unmatched: 13. The CDR3 runs 16 residues from the cysteine to the phenylalanine. Of the read, only the CDR3 DNA is kept; its 48 bases are in frame from base 1. The germline V gene (reference sequence) sets CDR1 to GTSNPN and CDR2 to SVGIG.